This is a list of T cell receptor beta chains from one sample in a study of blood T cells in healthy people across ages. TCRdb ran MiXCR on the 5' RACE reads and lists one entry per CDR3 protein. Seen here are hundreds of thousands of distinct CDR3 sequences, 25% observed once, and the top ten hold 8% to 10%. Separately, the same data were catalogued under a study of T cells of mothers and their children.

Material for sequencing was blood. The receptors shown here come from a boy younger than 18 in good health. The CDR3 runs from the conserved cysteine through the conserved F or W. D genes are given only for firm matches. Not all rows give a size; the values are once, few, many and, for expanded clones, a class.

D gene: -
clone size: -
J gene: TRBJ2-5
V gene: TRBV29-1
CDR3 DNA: TGCAGCGCCGCCCCAATCGACAGGACACAAGAGACCCAGTACTTC
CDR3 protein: CSAAPIDRTQETQYF

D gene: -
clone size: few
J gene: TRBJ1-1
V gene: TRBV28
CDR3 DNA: TGTGCCAGCAGTTCTCCGTTGGGAGCTTTCTTT
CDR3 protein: CASSSPLGAFF

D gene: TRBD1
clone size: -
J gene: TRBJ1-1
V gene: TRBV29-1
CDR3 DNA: TGCAGCGTTGCCTACAGGGGTGGGACTGAAGCTTTCTTT
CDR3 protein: CSVAYRGGTEAFF

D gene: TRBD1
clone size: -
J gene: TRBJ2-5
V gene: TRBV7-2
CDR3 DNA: TGTGCCAGCAGCCTAGACAGGGTCTCCTACGAGCAGTGCTTC
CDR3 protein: CASSLDRVSYEQCF

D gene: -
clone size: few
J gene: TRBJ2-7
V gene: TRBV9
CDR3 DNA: TGTGCCAGCAGCGTAGCTCCAGGGGGGTCCTACGAGCAGTACTTC
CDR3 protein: CASSVAPGGSYEQYF

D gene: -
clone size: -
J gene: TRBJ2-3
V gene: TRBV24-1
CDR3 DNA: TGTGCCACCCGGGACACTAGCACAGATACGCAGTATTTT
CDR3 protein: CATRDTSTDTQYF

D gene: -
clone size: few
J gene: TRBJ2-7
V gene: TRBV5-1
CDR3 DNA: TGCGCCAGCAGCCACGGGACGGAACCCTACGAGCAGTACTTC
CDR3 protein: CASSHGTEPYEQYF

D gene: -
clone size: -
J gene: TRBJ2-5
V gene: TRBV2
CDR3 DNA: TGTGCCAGCAGTGGGACGGCCAAGGCGAGAGAGACCCAGTACTTC
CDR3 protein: CASSGTAKARETQYF

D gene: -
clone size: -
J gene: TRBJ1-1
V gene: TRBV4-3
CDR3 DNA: TGCGCCAGCAGCCAAGACAGGGATGACACTGAAGCTTTCTTT
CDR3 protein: CASSQDRDDTEAFF

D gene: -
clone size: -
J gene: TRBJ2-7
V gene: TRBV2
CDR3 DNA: TGTGCCAGCAGTGGAAAAGGGTTCACCTACGAGCAGTACTTC
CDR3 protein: CASSGKGFTYEQYF

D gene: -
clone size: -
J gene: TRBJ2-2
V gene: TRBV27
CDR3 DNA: TGTGCCAGCAGTTTAACAACAGGGAGGGTCGGGGAGCTGTTTTTT
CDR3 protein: CASSLTTGRVGELFF

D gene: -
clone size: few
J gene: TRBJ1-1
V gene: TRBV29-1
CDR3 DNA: TGCAGCGCCGGGGGGGCCGGGGGTGGCCGGATGAACACTGAAGCTTTCTTT
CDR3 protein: CSAGGAGGGRMNTEAFF

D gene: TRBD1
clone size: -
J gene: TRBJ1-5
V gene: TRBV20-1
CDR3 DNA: TGCAGTGCAAAGACAGGGGGCGGTCAGCCCCAGCATTTT
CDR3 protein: CSAKTGGGQPQHF

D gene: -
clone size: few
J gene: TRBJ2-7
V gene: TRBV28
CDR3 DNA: TGTGCCAGCAGCAGGGGTATTGGGGACGAGCAGTACTTC
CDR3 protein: CASSRGIGDEQYF

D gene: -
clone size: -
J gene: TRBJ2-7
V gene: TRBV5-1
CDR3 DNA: TGCGCCAGCAGCCCCGGGGCACTGGGGGCCTACGAGCAGTACTTC
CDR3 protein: CASSPGALGAYEQYF

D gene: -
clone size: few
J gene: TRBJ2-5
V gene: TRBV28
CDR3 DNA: TGTGCCAGCAGTTCACCCGGGACGGAAGAGACCCAGTACTTC
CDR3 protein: CASSSPGTEETQYF

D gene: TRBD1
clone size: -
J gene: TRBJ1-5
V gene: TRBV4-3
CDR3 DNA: TGCGCCAGCAGCCAAGATACAGGGGGCGGCAATCAGCCCCAGCATTTT
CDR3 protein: CASSQDTGGGNQPQHF

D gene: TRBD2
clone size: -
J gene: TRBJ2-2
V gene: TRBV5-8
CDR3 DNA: TGTGCCAGCAGCCGTTCCGGGGGGGCGATCGGGGAGCTGTTTTTT
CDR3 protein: CASSRSGGAIGELFF

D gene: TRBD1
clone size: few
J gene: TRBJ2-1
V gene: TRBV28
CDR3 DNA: TGTGCCAGCAAGAAGGACAGGGATTACAATGAGCAGTTCTTC
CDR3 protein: CASKKDRDYNEQFF

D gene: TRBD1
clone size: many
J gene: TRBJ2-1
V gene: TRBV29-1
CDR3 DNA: TGCAGCGGACGAGGGACAGACTCTAACAATGAGCAGTTCTTC
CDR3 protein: CSGRGTDSNNEQFF

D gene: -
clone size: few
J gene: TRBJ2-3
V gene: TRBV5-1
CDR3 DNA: TGCGCCAGCAGCTTCGAAAAAGACAGGGGAGGGGATACGCAGTATTTT
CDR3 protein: CASSFEKDRGGDTQYF

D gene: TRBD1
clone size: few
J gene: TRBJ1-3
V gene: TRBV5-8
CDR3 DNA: TGTGCCAGCAGCTTGGGTACCGGACAGGGGTGCGCTGGAAACACCATATATTTT
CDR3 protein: CASSLGTGQGCAGNTIYF

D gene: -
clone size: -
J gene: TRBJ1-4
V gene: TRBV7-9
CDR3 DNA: TGTGCCAGCAGCTTAGCGGAATCGGGGTGGCTTAATGAAAAACTGTTTTTT
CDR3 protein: CASSLAESGWLNEKLFF

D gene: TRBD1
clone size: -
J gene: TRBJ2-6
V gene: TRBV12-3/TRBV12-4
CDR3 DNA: TGTGCCAGCAGTTTTTTTGACAGGGGGCAAGCTGGGGCCAACGTCCTGACTTTC
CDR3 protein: CASSFFDRGQAGANVLTF

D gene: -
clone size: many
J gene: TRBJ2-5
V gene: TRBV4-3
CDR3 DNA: TGCGCCAGCAGCCAAGCTACCGGAGAGACCCAGTACTTC
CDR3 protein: CASSQATGETQYF

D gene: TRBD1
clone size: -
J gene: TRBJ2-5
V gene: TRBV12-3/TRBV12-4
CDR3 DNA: TGTGCCAGCAGTTCAAATAGACAGGGGGCAGGAGAGACCCAGTACTTC
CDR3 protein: CASSSNRQGAGETQYF

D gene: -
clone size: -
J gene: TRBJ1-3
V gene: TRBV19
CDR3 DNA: TGTGCCAGTAGTCAACGGATGCGGAGCTCTGGAAACACCATATATTTT
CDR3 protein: CASSQRMRSSGNTIYF

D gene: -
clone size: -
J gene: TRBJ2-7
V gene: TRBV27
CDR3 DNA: TGTGCCAGCAGAAGTCTGGCGGTAGACGAGCAGTACTTC
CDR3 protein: CASRSLAVDEQYF

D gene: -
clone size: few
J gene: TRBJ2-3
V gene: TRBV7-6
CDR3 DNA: TGTGCCAGCAGCTTAGTAGGAGGGGTTATGACAGATACGCAGTATTTT
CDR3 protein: CASSLVGGVMTDTQYF

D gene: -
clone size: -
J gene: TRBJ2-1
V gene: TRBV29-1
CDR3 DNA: TGCAGCGTCGACTCCAGCTCCTACAATGAGCAGTTCTTC
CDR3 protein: CSVDSSSYNEQFF

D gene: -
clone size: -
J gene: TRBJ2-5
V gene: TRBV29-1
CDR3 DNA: TGCAGCGTTGAAGGAATGGAGACCCCCCTTCCCAGCCAAGAGACCCAGTACTTC
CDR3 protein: CSVEGMETPLPSQETQYF

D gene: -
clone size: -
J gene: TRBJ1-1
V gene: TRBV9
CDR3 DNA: TGTGCCAGCAGCGTCGACAGCGGGGACACTGAAGCTTTCTTT
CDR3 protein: CASSVDSGDTEAFF

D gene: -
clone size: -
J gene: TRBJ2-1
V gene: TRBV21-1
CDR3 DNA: TGTGCCAGCAGTAATTTGGCATCCTCCTACAATGAGCAGTTCTTC
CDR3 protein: CASSNLASSYNEQFF

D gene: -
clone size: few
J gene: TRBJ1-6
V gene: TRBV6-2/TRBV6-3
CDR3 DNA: TGTGCCAGCAGCTCAACTAGGCCGGATATCTCGGATTCACCCCTCCACTTT
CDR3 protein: CASSSTRPDISDSPLHF

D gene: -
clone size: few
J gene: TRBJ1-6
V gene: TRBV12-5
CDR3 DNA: TGTGCTAGTGGTTTCTCAGTGCCGAGCTCCTATAATTCACCCCTCCACTTT
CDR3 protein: CASGFSVPSSYNSPLHF

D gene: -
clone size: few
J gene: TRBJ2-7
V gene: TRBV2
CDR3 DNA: TGTGCCACCGCCTACGAGCAGTACTTC
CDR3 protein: CATAYEQYF

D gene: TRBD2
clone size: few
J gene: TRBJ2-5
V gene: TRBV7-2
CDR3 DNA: TGTGCCAGCAGCTCGGGCGGGGGGGAAGGGACCCAGTACTTC
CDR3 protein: CASSSGGGEGTQYF

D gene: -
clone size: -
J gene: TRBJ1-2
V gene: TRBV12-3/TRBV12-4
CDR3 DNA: TGTGCCAGCAGTCCCGGACCTTACGAGAATGGCTACACCTTC
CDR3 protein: CASSPGPYENGYTF

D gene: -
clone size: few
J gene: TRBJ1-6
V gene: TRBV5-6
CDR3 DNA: TGTGCCAGCAGCTCTTCAAGCGGGGGAAAGGGTTCACCCCTCCACTTT
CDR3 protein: CASSSSSGGKGSPLHF

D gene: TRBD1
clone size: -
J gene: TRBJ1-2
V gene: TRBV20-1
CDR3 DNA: TGCAGTGCTAGAGCGGACAGGGGCCATGGCTACACCTTC
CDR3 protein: CSARADRGHGYTF

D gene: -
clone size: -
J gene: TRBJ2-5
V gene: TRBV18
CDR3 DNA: TGTGCCAGCTCACCTGGAGACGGAAAAGGAGAGACCCAGTACTTC
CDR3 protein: CASSPGDGKGETQYF

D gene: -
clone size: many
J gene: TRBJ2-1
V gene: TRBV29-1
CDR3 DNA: TGCAGCGGGGGCGGCGGAAGCAATGAGCAGTTCTTC
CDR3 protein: CSGGGGSNEQFF

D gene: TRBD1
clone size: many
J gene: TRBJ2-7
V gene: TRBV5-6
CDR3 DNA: TGTGCCAGCAGCCCAGGGGGCGCTTCCTACGAGCAGTACTTC
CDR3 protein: CASSPGGASYEQYF

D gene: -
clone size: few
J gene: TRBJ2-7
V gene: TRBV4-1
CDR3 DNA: TGCGCCAGCAGCCAAGTTCCGGAGGCAGGGCCCTACGAGCAGTACTTC
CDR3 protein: CASSQVPEAGPYEQYF

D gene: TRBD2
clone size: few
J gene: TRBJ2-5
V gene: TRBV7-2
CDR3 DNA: TGTGCCAGCCGTTCACGCGGGGGGGCGGAGACCCAGTACTTC
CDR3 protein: CASRSRGGAETQYF

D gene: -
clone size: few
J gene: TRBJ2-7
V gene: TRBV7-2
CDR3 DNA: TGTGCCAGCAGCTTATATTTTTACGAGCAGTACTTC
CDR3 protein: CASSLYFYEQYF

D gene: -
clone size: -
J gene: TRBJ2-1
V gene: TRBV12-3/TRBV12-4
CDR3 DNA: TGTGCCAGCAGTTTGGCAGCGGAGAACAATGAGCAGTTCTTC
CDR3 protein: CASSLAAENNEQFF

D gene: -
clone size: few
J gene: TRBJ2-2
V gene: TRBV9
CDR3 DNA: TGTGCCAGCAGCTTCCAAGGGGGAGAAATCGGGGAGCTGTTTTTT
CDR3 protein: CASSFQGGEIGELFF

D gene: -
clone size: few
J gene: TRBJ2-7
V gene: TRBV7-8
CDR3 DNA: TGTGTCAGCAGCGGGGGACAGGCCTACGAGCAGTACTTC
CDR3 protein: CVSSGGQAYEQYF

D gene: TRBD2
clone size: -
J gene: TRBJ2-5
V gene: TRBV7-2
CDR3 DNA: TGTGCCAGCAGCTTGTGGAGCGGGCCGCGGGGGCAAGAGACCCAGTACTTC
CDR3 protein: CASSLWSGPRGQETQYF

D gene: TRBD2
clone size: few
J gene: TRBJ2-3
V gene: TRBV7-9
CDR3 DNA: TGTGCCAGCAGCGGACGGACTAGCGGGAGCTCAGATACGCAGTATTTT
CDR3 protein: CASSGRTSGSSDTQYF

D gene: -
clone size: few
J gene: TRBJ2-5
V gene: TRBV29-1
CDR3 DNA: TGCAGCGTTGTCTTTTACGACAGGACGCGGCAAGAGACCCAGTACTTC
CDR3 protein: CSVVFYDRTRQETQYF

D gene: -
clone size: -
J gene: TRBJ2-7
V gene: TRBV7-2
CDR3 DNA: TGTGCCAGCAGCTTAGCGGGGCAGGGCCCCTTCGAGCAGTACTTC
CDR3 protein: CASSLAGQGPFEQYF